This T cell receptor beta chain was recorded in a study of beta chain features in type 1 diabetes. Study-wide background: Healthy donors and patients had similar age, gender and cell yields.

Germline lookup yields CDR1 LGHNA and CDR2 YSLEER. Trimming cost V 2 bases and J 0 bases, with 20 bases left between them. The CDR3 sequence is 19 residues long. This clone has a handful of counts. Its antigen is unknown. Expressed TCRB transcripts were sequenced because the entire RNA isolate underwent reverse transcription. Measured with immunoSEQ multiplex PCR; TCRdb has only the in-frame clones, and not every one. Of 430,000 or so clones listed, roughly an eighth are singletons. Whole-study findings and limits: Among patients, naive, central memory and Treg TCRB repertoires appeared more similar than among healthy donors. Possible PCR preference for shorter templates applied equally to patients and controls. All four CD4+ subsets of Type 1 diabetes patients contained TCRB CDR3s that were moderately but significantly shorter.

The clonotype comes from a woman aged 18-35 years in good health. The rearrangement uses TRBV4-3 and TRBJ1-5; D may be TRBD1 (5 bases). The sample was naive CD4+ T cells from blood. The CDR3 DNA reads TGCGCCAGCAGCCAAAGATCTAAAAGGGACGTATATAGCAATCAGCCCCAGCATTTT. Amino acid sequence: CASSQRSKRDVYSNQPQHF.